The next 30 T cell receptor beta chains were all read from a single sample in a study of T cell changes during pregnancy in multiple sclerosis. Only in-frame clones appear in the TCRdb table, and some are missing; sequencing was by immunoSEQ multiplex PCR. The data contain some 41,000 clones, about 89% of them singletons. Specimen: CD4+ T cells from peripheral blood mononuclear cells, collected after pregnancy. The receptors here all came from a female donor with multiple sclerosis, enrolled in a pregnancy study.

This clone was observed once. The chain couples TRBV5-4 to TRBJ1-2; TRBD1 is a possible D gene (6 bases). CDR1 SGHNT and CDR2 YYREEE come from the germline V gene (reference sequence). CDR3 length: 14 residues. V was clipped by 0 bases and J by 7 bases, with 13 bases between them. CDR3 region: CASSLGDRGAGYTF. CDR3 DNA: TGTGCCAGCAGCTTGGGGGATCGGGGGGCTGGCTACACCTTC. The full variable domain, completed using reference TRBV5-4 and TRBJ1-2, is ETGVTQSPTHLIKTRGQQVTLRCSSQSGHNTVSWYQQALGQGPQFIFQYYREEENGRGNFPPRFSGLQFPNYSSELNVNALELDDSALYLCASSLGDRGAGYTFGSGTRLTVV.

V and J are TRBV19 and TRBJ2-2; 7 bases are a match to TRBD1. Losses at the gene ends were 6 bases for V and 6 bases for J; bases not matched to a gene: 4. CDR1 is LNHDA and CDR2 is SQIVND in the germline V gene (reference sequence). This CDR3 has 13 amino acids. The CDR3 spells CASSQGGPGELFF. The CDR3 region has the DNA TGTGCCAGTAGCCAAGGGGGCCCCGGGGAGCTGTTTTTT.

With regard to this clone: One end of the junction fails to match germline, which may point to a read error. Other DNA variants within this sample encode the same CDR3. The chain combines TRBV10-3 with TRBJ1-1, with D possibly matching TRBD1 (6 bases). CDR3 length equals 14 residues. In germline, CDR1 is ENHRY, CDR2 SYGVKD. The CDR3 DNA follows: TGTGCTATCAGAGCGCAGGGAGGGGGCACTGAAGCTTTCTTT. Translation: CAIRAQGGGTEAFF.

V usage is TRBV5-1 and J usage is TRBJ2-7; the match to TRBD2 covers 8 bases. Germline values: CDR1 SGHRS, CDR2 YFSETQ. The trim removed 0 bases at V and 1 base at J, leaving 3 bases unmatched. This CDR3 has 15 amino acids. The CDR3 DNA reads TGCGCCAGCAGCTTGGGCCTAGCGGGTTCCTACGAGCAGTACTTC. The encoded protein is CASSLGLAGSYEQYF.

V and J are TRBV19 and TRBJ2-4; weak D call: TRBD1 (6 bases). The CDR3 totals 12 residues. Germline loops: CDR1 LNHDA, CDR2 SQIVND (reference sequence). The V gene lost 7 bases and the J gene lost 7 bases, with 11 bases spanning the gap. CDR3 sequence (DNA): TGTGCCAGTAATGACAGGCGCAACATTCAGTACTTC. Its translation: CASNDRRNIQYF. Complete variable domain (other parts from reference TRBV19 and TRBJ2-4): DGGITQSPKYLFRKEGQNVTLSCEQNLNHDAMYWYRQDPGQGLRLIYYSQIVNDFQKGDIAEGYSVSREKKESFPLTVTSAQKNPTAFYLCASNDRRNIQYFGAGTRLSVL.

The CDR3 DNA sequence: TGTGCCAGCAGCACCGCTAGCGAAGATCAGTTCTTC. Encoded protein: CASSTASEDQFF. The chain has TRBV6-6 and TRBJ2-1; possibly TRBD2 for D (6 bases). Trimming pared 6 bases from V and 13 bases from J, leaving 16 bases between. This CDR3 contains 12 residues. Germline V CDR1 and CDR2: MNHNY, SVGAGI (reference sequence).

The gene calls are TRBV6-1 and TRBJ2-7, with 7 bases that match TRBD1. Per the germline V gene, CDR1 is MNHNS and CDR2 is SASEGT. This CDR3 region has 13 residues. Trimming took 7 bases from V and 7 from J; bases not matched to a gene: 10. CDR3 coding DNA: TGTGCCAGCATCCTCGACAGGGTGGGGGAGCAGTACTTC. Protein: CASILDRVGEQYF.

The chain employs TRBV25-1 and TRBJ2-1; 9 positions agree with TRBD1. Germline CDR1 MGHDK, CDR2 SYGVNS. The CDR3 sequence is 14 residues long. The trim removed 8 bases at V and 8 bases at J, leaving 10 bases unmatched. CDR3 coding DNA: TGTGCCAGCGGGACAGGGCTTTTTCCGGATGAGCAGTTCTTC. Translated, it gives CASGTGLFPDEQFF.

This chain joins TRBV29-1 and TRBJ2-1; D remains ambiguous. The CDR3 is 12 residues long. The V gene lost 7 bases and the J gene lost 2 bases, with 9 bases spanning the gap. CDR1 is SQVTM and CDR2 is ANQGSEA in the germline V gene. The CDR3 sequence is CSAEKTYNEQFF. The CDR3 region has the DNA TGCAGCGCCGAGAAAACCTACAATGAGCAGTTCTTC.

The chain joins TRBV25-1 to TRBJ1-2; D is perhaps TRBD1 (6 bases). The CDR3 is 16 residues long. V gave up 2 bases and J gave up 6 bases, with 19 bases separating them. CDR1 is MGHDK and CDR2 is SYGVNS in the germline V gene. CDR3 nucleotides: TGTGCCAGCAGTGAACCGGACAGTTCGTTACTTAATGGCTACACCTTC. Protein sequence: CASSEPDSSLLNGYTF.

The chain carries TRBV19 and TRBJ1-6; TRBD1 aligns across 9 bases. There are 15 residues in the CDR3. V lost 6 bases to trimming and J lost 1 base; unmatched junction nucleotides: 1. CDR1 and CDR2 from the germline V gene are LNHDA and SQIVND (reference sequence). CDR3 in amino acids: CASRDRGSYNSPLHF. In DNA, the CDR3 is TGTGCCAGTAGGGACAGGGGATCCTATAATTCACCCCTCCACTTT.

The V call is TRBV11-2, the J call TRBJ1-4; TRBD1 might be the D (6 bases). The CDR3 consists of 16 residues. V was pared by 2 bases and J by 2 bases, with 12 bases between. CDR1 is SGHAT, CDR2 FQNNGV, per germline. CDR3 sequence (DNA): TGTGCCAGCAGCTTAAATTCTGGGGGCACTAATGAAAAACTGTTTTTT. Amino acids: CASSLNSGGTNEKLFF. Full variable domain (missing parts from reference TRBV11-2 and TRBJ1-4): EAGVAQSPRYKIIEKRQSVAFWCNPISGHATLYWYQQILGQGPKLLIQFQNNGVVDDSQLPKDRFSAERLKGVDSTLKIQPAKLEDSAVYLCASSLNSGGTNEKLFFGSGTQLSVL.

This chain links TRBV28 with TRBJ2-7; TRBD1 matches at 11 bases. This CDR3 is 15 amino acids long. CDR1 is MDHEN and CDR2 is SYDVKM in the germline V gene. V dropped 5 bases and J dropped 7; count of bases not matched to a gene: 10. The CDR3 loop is CASSGQGAALREQYF. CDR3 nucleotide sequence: TGTGCCAGCAGTGGACAGGGGGCCGCCCTCCGGGAGCAGTACTTC.

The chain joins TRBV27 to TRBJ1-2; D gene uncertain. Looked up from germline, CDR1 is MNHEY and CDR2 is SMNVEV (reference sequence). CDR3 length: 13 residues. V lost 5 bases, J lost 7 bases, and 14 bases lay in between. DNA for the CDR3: TGTGCCAGCAGTACCCTGGCGGATGGTGGCTACACCTTC. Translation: CASSTLADGGYTF.

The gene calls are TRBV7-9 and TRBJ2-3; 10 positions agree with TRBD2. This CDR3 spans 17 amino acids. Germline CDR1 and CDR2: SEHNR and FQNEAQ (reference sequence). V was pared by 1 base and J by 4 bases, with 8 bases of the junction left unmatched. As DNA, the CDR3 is TGTGCCAGCAGCTTAGGTATGGCTAGCGGGAGACCAGATACGCAGTATTTT. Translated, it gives CASSLGMASGRPDTQYF.

CDR3 nucleotide sequence: TGTGCCAGCAGGGTCGAGAGGGCCACTGAAGCTTTCTTT. Translation: CASRVERATEAFF. V usage is TRBV2 and J usage is TRBJ1-1; D gene ambiguous. V was pared by 6 bases and J by 4 bases, with 12 bases between. This CDR3 region has 13 residues. Germline V gives CDR1 SNHLY, CDR2 FYNNEI.

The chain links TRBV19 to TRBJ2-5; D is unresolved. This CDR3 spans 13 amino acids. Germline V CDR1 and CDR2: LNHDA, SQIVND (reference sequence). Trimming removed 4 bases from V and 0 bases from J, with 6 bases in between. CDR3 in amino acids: CASSNQYQETQYF. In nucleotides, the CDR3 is TGTGCCAGTAGTAACCAGTACCAAGAGACCCAGTACTTC.

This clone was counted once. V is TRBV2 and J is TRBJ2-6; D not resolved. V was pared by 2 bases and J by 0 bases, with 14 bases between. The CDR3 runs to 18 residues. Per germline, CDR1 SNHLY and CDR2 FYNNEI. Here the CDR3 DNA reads TGTGCCAGCAGTGAACTGAATTACTCGCTCTCTGGGGCCAACGTCCTGACTTTC. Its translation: CASSELNYSLSGANVLTF. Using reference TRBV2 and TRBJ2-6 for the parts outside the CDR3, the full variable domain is EPEVTQTPSHQVTQMGQEVILRCVPISNHLYFYWYRQILGQKVEFLVSFYNNEISEKSEIFDDQFSVERPDGSNFTLKIRSTKLEDSAMYFCASSELNYSLSGANVLTFGAGSRLTVL.

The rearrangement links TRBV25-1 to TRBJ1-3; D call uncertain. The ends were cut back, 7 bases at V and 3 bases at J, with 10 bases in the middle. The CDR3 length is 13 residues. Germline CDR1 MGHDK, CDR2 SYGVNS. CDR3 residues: CASTSEVGNTIYF. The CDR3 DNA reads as TGTGCCAGCACGTCGGAGGTTGGAAACACCATATATTTT.

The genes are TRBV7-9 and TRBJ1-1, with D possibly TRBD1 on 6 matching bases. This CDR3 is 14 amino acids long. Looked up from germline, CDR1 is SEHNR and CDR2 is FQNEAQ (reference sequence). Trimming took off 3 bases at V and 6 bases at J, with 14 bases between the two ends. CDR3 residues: CASSFPGQLAEAFF. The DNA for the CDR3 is TGTGCCAGCAGCTTTCCCGGACAGCTCGCTGAAGCTTTCTTT. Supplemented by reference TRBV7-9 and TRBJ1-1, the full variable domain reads DTGVSQNPRHKITKRGQNVTFRCDPISEHNRLYWYRQTLGQGPEFLTYFQNEAQLEKSRLLSDRFSAERPKGSFSTLEIQRTEQGDSAMYLCASSFPGQLAEAFFGQGTRLTVV.

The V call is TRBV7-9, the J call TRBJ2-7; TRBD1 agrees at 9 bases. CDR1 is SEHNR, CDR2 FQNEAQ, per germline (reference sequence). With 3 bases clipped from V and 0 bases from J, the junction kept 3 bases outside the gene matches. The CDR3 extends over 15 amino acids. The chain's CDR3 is CASSLGQGHSYEQYF. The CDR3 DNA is TGTGCCAGCAGCTTGGGACAGGGACACTCCTACGAGCAGTACTTC.

CDR3 region: CASSLLAGVTGELFF. The CDR3 DNA follows: TGCGCCAGCAGCTTACTAGCGGGAGTCACCGGGGAGCTGTTTTTT. The V call is TRBV5-1, the J call TRBJ2-2; 11 bases match TRBD2. Germline V lookup: CDR1 SGHRS, CDR2 YFSETQ. J lost 4 bases, V lost 2 bases, and 1 base had no gene match. CDR3 length: 15 amino acids.

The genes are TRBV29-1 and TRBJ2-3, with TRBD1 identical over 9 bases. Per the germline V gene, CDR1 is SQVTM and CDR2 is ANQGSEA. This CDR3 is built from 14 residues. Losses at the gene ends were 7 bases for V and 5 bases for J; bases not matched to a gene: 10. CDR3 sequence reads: CSGEGQGRGDTQYF. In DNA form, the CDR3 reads TGCAGCGGGGAAGGACAGGGGAGGGGAGATACGCAGTATTTT.

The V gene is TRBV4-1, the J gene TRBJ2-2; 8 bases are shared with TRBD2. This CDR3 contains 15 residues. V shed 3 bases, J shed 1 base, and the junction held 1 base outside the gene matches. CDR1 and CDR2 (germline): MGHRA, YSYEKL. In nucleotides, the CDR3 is TGCGCCAGCAGCCAGCGGGGGGAGAACACCGGGGAGCTGTTTTTT. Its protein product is CASSQRGENTGELFF.

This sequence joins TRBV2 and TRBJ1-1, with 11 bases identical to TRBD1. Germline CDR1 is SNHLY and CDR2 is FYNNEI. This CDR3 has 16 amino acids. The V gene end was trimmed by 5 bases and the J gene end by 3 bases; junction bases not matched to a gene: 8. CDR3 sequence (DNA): TGTGCCAGCAGTCGCGGACAGGGGGCACCGGACACTGAAGCTTTCTTT. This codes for CASSRGQGAPDTEAFF.

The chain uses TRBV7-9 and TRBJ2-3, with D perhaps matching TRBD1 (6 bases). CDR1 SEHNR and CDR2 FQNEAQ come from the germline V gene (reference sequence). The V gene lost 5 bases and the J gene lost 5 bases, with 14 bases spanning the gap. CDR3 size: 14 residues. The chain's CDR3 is CASSLVLDRDTQYF. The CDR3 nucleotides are TGTGCCAGCAGCCTCGTCCTGGACAGAGATACGCAGTATTTT. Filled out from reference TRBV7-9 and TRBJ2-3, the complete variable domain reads DTGVSQNPRHKITKRGQNVTFRCDPISEHNRLYWYRQTLGQGPEFLTYFQNEAQLEKSRLLSDRFSAERPKGSFSTLEIQRTEQGDSAMYLCASSLVLDRDTQYFGPGTRLTVL.

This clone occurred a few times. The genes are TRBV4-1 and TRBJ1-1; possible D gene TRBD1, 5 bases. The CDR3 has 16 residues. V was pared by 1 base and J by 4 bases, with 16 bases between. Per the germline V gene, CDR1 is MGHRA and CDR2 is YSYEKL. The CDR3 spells CASSQGHLGVRTEAFF. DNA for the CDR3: TGCGCCAGCAGCCAAGGTCACCTAGGGGTACGCACTGAAGCTTTCTTT.

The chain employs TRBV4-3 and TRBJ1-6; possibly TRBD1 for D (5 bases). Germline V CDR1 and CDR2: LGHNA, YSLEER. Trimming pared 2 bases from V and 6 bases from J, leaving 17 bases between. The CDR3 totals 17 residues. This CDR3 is CASSQMYGGEFNSPLHF. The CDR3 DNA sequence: TGCGCCAGCAGCCAAATGTATGGGGGGGAGTTTAATTCACCCCTCCACTTT.

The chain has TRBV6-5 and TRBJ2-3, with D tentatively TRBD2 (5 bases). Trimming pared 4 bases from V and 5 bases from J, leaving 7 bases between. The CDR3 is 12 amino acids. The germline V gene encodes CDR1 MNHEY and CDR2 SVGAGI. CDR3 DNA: TGTGCCAGCAGTTCCGAGGGAGATACGCAGTATTTT. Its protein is CASSSEGDTQYF.

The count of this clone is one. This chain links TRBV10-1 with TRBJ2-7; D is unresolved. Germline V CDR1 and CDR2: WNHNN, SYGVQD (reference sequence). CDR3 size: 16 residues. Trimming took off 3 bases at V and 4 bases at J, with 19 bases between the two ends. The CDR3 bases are TGCGCCAGCAGTGAAGTGAGGAGCCCCCCTTCTTACGAGCAGTACTTC. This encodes CASSEVRSPPSYEQYF.